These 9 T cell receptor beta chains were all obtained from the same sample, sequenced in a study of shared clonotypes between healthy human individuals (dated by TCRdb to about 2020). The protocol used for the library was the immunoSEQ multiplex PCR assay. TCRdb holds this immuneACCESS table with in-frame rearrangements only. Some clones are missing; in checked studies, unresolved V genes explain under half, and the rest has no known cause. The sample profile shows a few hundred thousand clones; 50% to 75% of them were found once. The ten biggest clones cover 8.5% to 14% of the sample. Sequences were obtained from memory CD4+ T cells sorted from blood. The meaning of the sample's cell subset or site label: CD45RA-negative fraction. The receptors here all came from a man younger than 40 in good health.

The CDR3 DNA sequence: TGTGCCAGCAGACCAGACCTGATGAACACTGAAGCTTTCTTT. Amino acids: CASRPDLMNTEAFF. This chain joins TRBV7-9 and TRBJ1-1; no firm D call. V lost 6 bases and J 0 bases, leaving 11 bases between the germline ends. This CDR3 contains 14 residues. CDR1 SEHNR and CDR2 FQNEAQ come from the germline V gene (reference sequence). Looking up the rest from reference TRBV7-9 and TRBJ1-1 gives the full variable domain: DTGVSQNPRHKITKRGQNVTFRCDPISEHNRLYWYRQTLGQGPEFLTYFQNEAQLEKSRLLSDRFSAERPKGSFSTLEIQRTEQGDSAMYLCASRPDLMNTEAFFGQGTRLTVV.

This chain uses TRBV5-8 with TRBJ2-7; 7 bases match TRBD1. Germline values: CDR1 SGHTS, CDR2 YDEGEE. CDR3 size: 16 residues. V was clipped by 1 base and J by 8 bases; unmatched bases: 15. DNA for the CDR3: TGTGCCAGCAGCTTGTGGAGGTCGGACAGGCCGTGGCAGCAGTACTTC. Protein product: CASSLWRSDRPWQQYF.

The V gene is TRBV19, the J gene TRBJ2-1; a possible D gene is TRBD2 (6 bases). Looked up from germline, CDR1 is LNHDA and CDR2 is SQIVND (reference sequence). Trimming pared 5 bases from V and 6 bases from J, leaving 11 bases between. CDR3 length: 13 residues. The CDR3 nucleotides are TGTGCCAGTAGTCGGGGGTGGAGCAATGAGCAGTTCTTC. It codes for CASSRGWSNEQFF. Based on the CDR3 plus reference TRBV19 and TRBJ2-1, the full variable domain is DGGITQSPKYLFRKEGQNVTLSCEQNLNHDAMYWYRQDPGQGLRLIYYSQIVNDFQKGDIAEGYSVSREKKESFPLTVTSAQKNPTAFYLCASSRGWSNEQFFGPGTRLTVL.

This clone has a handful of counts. CDR3 DNA sequence: TGTGCCAGCAGTTACTCGAGGGGACGGAATAACTATGGCTACACCTTC. Translating gives CASSYSRGRNNYGYTF. V is TRBV6-5 and J is TRBJ1-2; possible D gene TRBD1, 5 bases. The CDR3 loop spans 16 amino acids. Trimming removed 0 bases from V and 1 base from J, with 12 bases in between. The germline CDR1 and CDR2 sequences are MNHEY and SVGAGI.

CDR3 coding DNA: TGTGCCAGCAGTTTAGCTACCTTCGGGGATGAGCAGTTCTTC. Amino acid sequence: CASSLATFGDEQFF. The V and J genes are TRBV28 and TRBJ2-1; the D gene is possibly TRBD2 (5 bases). This CDR3 comprises 14 residues. The V end was cut by 2 bases, the J end by 8 bases, with 13 bases between. Germline V CDR1 and CDR2: MDHEN, SYDVKM.

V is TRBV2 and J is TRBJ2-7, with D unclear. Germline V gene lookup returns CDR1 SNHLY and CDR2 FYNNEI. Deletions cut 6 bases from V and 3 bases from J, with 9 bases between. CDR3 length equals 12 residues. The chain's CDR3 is CASRKTDYEQYF. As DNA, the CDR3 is TGTGCCAGCAGGAAGACTGACTACGAGCAGTACTTC.

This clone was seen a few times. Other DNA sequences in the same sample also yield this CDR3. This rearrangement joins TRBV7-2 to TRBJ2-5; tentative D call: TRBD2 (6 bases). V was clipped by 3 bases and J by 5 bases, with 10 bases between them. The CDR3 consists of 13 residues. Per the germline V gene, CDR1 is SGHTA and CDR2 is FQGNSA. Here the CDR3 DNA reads TGTGCCAGCAGCTTTTCGGGAGTTGAGACCCAGTACTTC. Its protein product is CASSFSGVETQYF.

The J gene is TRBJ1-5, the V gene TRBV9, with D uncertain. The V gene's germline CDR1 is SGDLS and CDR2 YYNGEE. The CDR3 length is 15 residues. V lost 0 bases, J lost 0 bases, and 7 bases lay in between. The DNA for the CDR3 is TGTGCCAGCAGCGTAGGGCAGGATAGCAATCAGCCCCAGCATTTT. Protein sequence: CASSVGQDSNQPQHF. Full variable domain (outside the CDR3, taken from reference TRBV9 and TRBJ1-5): DSGVTQTPKHLITATGQRVTLRCSPRSGDLSVYWYQQSLDQGLQFLIQYYNGEERAKGNILERFSAQQFPDLHSELNLSSLELGDSALYFCASSVGQDSNQPQHFGDGTRLSIL.

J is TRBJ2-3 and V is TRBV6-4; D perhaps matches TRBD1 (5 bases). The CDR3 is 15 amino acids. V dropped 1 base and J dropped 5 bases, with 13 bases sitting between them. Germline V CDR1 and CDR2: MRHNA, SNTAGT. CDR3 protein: CASSDWPRQRDTQYF. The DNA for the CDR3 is TGTGCCAGCAGTGACTGGCCGAGACAGCGAGATACGCAGTATTTT.